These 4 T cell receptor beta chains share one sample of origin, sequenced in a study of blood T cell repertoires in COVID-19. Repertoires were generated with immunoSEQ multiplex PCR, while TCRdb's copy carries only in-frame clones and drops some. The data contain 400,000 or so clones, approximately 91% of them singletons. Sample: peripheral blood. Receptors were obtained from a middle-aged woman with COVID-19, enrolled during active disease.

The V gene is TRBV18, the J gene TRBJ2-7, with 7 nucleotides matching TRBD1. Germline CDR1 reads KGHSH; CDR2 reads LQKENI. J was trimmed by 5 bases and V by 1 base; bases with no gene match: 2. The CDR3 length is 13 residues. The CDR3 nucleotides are TGTGCCAGCTCACCACGACAGGGAAACGAGCAGTACTTC. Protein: CASSPRQGNEQYF. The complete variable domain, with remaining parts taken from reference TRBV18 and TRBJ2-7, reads NAGVMQNPRHLVRRRGQEARLRCSPMKGHSHVYWYRQLPEEGLKFMVYLQKENIIDESGMPKERFSAEFPKEGPSILRIQQVVRGDSAAYFCASSPRQGNEQYFGPGTRLTVT.

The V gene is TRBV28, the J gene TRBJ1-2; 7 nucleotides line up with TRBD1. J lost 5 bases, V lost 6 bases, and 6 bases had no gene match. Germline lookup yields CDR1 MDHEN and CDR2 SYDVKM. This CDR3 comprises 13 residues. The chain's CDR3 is CASSGPGQYGYTF. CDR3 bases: TGTGCCAGCAGCGGTCCGGGACAGTATGGCTACACCTTC.

The CDR3: CASSTAKQTSNQPQHF. CDR3 coding DNA: TGTGCCAGTAGTACCGCAAAACAGACTAGCAATCAGCCCCAGCATTTT. The chain employs TRBV19 and TRBJ1-5, with D uncertain. CDR3 length: 16 amino acids. Germline CDR1 LNHDA, CDR2 SQIVND (reference sequence). Trimming took off 4 bases at V and 0 bases at J, with 13 bases between the two ends.

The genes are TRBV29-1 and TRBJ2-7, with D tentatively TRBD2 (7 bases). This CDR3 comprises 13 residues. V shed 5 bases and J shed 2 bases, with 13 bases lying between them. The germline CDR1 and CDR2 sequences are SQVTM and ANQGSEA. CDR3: CSVRGGITYEQYF. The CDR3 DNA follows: TGCAGCGTTAGGGGGGGGATTACCTACGAGCAGTACTTC.